A selection of T cell receptor beta chains follows, all from one sample in a study of T cell responses to AZD1222 COVID-19 vaccine. Here immunoSEQ multiplex PCR was the method, and the copy in TCRdb shows in-frame clones only, minus some. The sample includes about 150,000 clones, about 90% seen only once; the top ten take about 5.3%. Source: peripheral blood, taken on day 0 of AZD1222 vaccination. Receptor source: an adult in good health. Each CDR3 is given with its conserved first and last residue.

v_gene	j_gene	CDR3aa
TRBV12-5	TRBJ2-7	CASGLFGHEQYF
TRBV5-6	TRBJ1-2	CASSFGRGHYGYTF
TRBV5-1	TRBJ2-2	CASSPSSGTAGELFF
TRBV15	TRBJ2-1	CATSRESGGSYNEQFF
TRBV28	TRBJ1-5	CASSLLGFTINQPQHF
TRBV4-1	TRBJ2-7	CASSQEGGDTYEQYF
TRBV5-4	TRBJ2-7	CASSFEGSRSYEQYF
TRBV25-1	TRBJ2-7	CASSDAILAAYSYEQYF
TRBV5-1	TRBJ2-2	CASSGRTTNTGELFF
TRBV7-9	TRBJ2-5	CASSLGKGRETQYF
TRBV6-5	TRBJ2-2	CASRWGVTGELFF
TRBV7-8	TRBJ1-5	CASSPTGGPTQHF
TRBV18	TRBJ2-7	CASSLRTGQGSYEQYF
TRBV27	TRBJ1-5	CASSLVGGGNQPQHF
TRBV24-1	TRBJ2-1	CATSDGGTLYNEQFF
TRBV27	TRBJ2-7	CASNPSGLFDEQYF
TRBV5-6	TRBJ2-1	CASSSRLRLQFF
TRBV30	TRBJ1-5	CAWSVGVQPQHF
TRBV2	TRBJ2-4	CATVGRDIQYF
TRBV7-2	TRBJ1-6	CASSLGAAGGNSPLHF
TRBV4-3	TRBJ2-3	CASSQVWGTTDTQYF
TRBV2	TRBJ2-3	CASRDDSTTDTQYF
TRBV18	TRBJ2-3	CASSTATDTQYF
TRBV6-5	TRBJ2-1	CASSLDSSYNEQFF
TRBV3-1/TRBV3-2	TRBJ2-5	CASMRTQETQYF
TRBV19	TRBJ2-7	CASSMATGVSYEQYF
TRBV27	TRBJ2-5	CASSGRVNGETQYF
TRBV7-9	TRBJ2-5	CASSLIGGSQETQYF
TRBV11-2	TRBJ2-1	CASSFDNEQFF
TRBV18	TRBJ2-7	CASSPPQNVEQYF
TRBV1	TRBJ1-2	CTSSQDRSGSYGYTF
TRBV5-1	TRBJ2-5	CASSHGQGERVVGTQYF
TRBV27	TRBJ2-1	CASSFRTSGRVTHSVYEQFF
TRBV5-4	TRBJ1-1	CASSRDAGGLEAFF
TRBV15	TRBJ1-2	CATSPFGANYGYTF